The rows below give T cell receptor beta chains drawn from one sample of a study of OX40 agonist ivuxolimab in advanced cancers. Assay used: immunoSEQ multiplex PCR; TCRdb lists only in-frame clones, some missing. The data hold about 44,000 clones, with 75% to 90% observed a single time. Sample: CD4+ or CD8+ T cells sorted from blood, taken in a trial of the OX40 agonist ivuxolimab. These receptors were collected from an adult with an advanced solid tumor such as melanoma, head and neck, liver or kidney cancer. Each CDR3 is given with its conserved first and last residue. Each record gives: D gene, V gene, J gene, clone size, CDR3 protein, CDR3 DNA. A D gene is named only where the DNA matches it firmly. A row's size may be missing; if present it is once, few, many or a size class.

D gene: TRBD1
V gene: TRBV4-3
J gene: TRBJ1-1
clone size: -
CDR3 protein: CASSQGERTGQAFF
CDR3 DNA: TGCGCCAGCAGCCAAGGGGAACGGACAGGACAAGCTTTCTTT

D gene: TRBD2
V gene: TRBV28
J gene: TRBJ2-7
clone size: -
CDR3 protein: CASSQGLAVSYEQYF
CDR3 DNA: TGTGCCAGCAGCCAGGGACTAGCGGTTTCCTACGAGCAGTACTTC

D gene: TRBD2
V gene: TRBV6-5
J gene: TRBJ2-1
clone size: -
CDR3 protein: CASSSHTSGMDEQFF
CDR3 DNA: TGTGCCAGCAGTTCCCATACTAGCGGGATGGATGAGCAGTTCTTC

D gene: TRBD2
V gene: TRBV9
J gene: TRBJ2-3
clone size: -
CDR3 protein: CASSVRTSASSTDTQYF
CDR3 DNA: TGTGCCAGCAGCGTCCGGACTAGCGCCTCTAGCACAGATACGCAGTATTTT

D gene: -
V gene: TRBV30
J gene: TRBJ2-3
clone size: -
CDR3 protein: CAWSPHGPGADTQYF
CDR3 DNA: TGTGCCTGGAGTCCCCACGGGCCTGGGGCAGATACGCAGTATTTT

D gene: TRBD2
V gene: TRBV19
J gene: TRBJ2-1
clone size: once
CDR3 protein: CASSSRAAGGYNEQFF
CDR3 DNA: TGTGCCAGTAGTTCGCGAGCAGCGGGAGGCTACAATGAGCAGTTCTTC

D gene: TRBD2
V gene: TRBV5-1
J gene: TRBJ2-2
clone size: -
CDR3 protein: CASSPGLAGTGELFF
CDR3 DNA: TGCGCCAGCAGCCCGGGGCTAGCGGGAACCGGGGAGCTGTTTTTT

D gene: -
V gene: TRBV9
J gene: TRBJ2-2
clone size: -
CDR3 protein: CASSVESGYTGELFF
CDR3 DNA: TGTGCCAGCAGCGTAGAGTCGGGATACACCGGGGAGCTGTTTTTT

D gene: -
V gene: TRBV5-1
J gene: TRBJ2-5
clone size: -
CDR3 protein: CASSRGTQETQYF
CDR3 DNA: TGCGCCAGCAGCCGCGGGACACAAGAGACCCAGTACTTC

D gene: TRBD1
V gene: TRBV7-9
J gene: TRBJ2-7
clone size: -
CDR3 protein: CASSITGGEQYF
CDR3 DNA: TGTGCCAGCAGTATAACAGGGGGCGAGCAGTACTTC

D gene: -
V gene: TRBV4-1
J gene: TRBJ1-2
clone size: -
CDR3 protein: CASSQVGVDYGYTF
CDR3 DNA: TGCGCCAGCAGCCAAGTTGGAGTGGACTATGGCTACACCTTC